The 25 T cell receptor beta chains below all came from one sample that was sequenced in a study of neurological immune-mediated disorders. TCRdb used MiXCR to reprocess the 5' RACE reads, holding one entry per CDR3 protein. The sample gives tens of thousands of distinct CDR3 sequences, roughly a quarter of which show up once; over 20% is in the top ten. The sequencing sample was made of PBMCs. The receptors were sampled from a woman in her 70s in good health.

This chain links TRBV7-2 with TRBJ2-1, with 8 bases matching TRBD2. The CDR3 has 16 amino acids. CDR1 is SGHTA and CDR2 is FQGNSA in the germline V gene. Trimming cost V 5 bases and J 6 bases; bases outside gene matches: 12. As DNA, the CDR3 is TGTGCCAGCAGCGAGCAGTCGGGGGGGCTAAGCAATGAGCAGTTCTTC. This sequence encodes CASSEQSGGLSNEQFF.

This clonotype was seen many times. The chain is built from TRBV6-5 and TRBJ2-7, with D tentatively TRBD1 (6 bases). Germline V gene lookup returns CDR1 MNHEY and CDR2 SVGAGI. The CDR3 is made up of 13 amino acids. Trimming removed 6 bases from V and 4 bases from J, with 13 bases in between. In DNA form, the CDR3 reads TGTGCCAGCAGAAGGGACAACGGGTACGAGCAGTACTTC. Translated, it gives CASRRDNGYEQYF.

V is TRBV11-2 and J is TRBJ1-2; D remains unclear. The V gene lost 0 bases and the J gene lost 4 bases, with 9 bases spanning the gap. The CDR3 has 14 residues. CDR1 and CDR2 (germline): SGHAT, FQNNGV. Here the CDR3 DNA reads TGTGCCAGCAGCTTAGAGCCGAGCGTCTATGGCTACACCTTC. Its protein product is CASSLEPSVYGYTF.

In its sample, this clonotype was seen many times. V is TRBV20-1 and J is TRBJ2-2; 11 positions match TRBD2. This CDR3 is 17 amino acids long. Germline loops: CDR1 DFQATT, CDR2 SNEGSKA (reference sequence). The ends lost 0 bases at V and 5 bases at J; junction bases unmatched: 8. The CDR3 DNA sequence: TGCAGTGCTAGAGATCCCCGACTAGCGGGACTAACCGGGGAGCTGTTTTTT. Translated: CSARDPRLAGLTGELFF.

This clonotype appeared a single time. The rearrangement links TRBV7-8 to TRBJ2-2; D is ambiguous. CDR3 size: 14 residues. Trimming left V 6 bases short and J 0 bases short, with 8 bases between. Germline V gene data show CDR1 as SGHVS and CDR2 as FQNEAQ. The CDR3 sequence: CASRPNPNTGELFF. The CDR3 region has the DNA TGTGCCAGCAGACCCAACCCGAACACCGGGGAGCTGTTTTTT.

The genes are TRBV5-1 and TRBJ2-7; 10 nucleotides line up with TRBD1. V lost 3 bases and J lost 5; bases outside the gene matches: 5. The CDR3 is 14 amino acids. CDR1 and CDR2 from the germline V gene are SGHRS and YFSETQ. Here the CDR3 reads CASSSRDRGDEQYF. The CDR3 DNA is TGCGCCAGCAGCTCCCGGGACAGGGGCGACGAGCAGTACTTC.

The rearrangement links TRBV20-1 to TRBJ1-5; D may be TRBD1 (6 bases). V was shortened by 0 bases and J by 11 bases, with 17 bases between the two germline ends. This CDR3 comprises 14 residues. CDR1 and CDR2 from the germline V gene are DFQATT and SNEGSKA (reference sequence). This chain's CDR3 is CSAREGQWVGAQHF. The CDR3 region has the DNA TGCAGTGCTAGAGAAGGACAGTGGGTCGGGGCCCAGCATTTT.

This clonotype was recorded many times. The chain couples TRBV6-2 or TRBV6-3 to TRBJ2-7; D is possibly TRBD1 (6 bases). Germline loops: CDR1 MNHEY, CDR2 SVGEGT. Trimming stripped 7 bases from V and 3 bases from J, with 13 bases between. CDR3 length: 13 amino acids. CDR3: CASNSLQGYEQYF. The CDR3 nucleotides are TGTGCCAGCAACTCATTACAGGGCTACGAGCAGTACTTC.

This clonotype came up many times. The chain links TRBV12-3 or TRBV12-4 to TRBJ2-1, with a possible D match to TRBD2 (6 bases). This CDR3 region has 17 residues. The germline V and J ends were trimmed by 5 bases and 0 bases, with 17 bases remaining between them. The CDR3 DNA follows: TGTGCCAGCAGTGACTCTCGGACCGGGGGCTCCTACAATGAGCAGTTCTTC. This translates into CASSDSRTGGSYNEQFF.

This clonotype was found many times. The chain joins TRBV5-1 to TRBJ1-1; TRBD1 is a possible D gene (6 bases). V was shortened by 4 bases and J by 1 base, with 11 bases between the two germline ends. The CDR3 length is 14 residues. The germline CDR1 and CDR2 sequences are SGHRS and YFSETQ. CDR3 nucleotides: TGCGCCAGCAGCCCGAGGACAGAGAACACTGAAGCTTTCTTT. Its protein is CASSPRTENTEAFF.

The chain has TRBV19 and TRBJ1-1; TRBD1 might be the D (6 bases). In germline, CDR1 is LNHDA, CDR2 SQIVND (reference sequence). The CDR3 length is 14 residues. Between the trimmed V and J ends, which lost 8 bases and 5 bases, there was a span of 18 bases. The CDR3 is CASWDTHMTTEAFF. The DNA of the CDR3 is TGTGCCAGTTGGGACACACACATGACAACTGAAGCTTTCTTT.

A single count supports this clonotype. The CDR3: CASSLSGVKRPYNEQFF. In DNA form, the CDR3 reads TGTGCCAGCAGTTTATCCGGCGTTAAGCGTCCGTACAATGAGCAGTTCTTC. The V and J genes are TRBV28 and TRBJ2-1; unclear D gene. V was shortened by 1 base and J by 4 bases, with 17 bases between the two germline ends. Per germline, CDR1 MDHEN and CDR2 SYDVKM. The length of the CDR3 is 17 residues.

The genes are TRBV20-1 and TRBJ2-2; D is unresolved. Germline CDR1 DFQATT, CDR2 SNEGSKA (reference sequence). CDR3 length: 12 residues. V was shortened by 4 bases and J by 1 base, with 4 bases between the two germline ends. CDR3 sequence (DNA): TGCAGTGCTACAGAGAACACCGGGGAGCTGTTTTTT. It is translated as CSATENTGELFF.

This clonotype was recorded many times. The chain carries TRBV5-1 and TRBJ2-7; D is possibly TRBD1 or TRBD2 (5 bases each). Germline lookup yields CDR1 SGHRS and CDR2 YFSETQ. Trimming pared 2 bases from V and 4 bases from J, leaving 13 bases between. This CDR3 has 14 amino acids. CDR3 DNA: TGCGCCAGCAGCTTTTTGGGGGAGCAATACGAGCAGTACTTC. This codes for CASSFLGEQYEQYF.

This clonotype has at least ten counts. The chain carries TRBV5-1 and TRBJ2-1; 12 bases are shared with TRBD1. V trimming: 6 bases; J trimming: 9 bases; junction bases outside the gene matches: 7. Per germline, CDR1 SGHRS and CDR2 YFSETQ. The CDR3 loop spans 14 amino acids. The CDR3 spells CASTVGTGGGEQFF. In DNA, the CDR3 is TGCGCCAGCACCGTAGGGACAGGGGGCGGTGAGCAGTTCTTC.

The J gene is TRBJ2-3, the V gene TRBV5-4; D may be TRBD2 (6 bases). From germline, CDR1 is SGHNT and CDR2 YYREEE (reference sequence). The CDR3 has 15 residues. The ends were cut back, 0 bases at V and 3 bases at J, with 11 bases in the middle. The DNA of the CDR3 is TGTGCCAGCAGCTTGGCAGGGAGGAGGACAGATACGCAGTATTTT. Translated: CASSLAGRRTDTQYF.

The gene calls are TRBV20-1 and TRBJ1-2, with 8 bases lining up with TRBD1. The V and J ends lost 1 base and 4 bases, in that order; junction bases with no gene match: 8. Per germline, CDR1 DFQATT and CDR2 SNEGSKA (reference sequence). This CDR3 comprises 15 residues. CDR3 amino acids: CSARVLTGTGYGYTF. Written as DNA, the CDR3 is TGCAGTGCTAGAGTCCTCACCGGGACAGGCTATGGCTACACCTTC.

This clonotype was seen many times. The chain has TRBV5-1 and TRBJ2-2, with D uncertain. The CDR3 contains 14 residues. Trimming cost V 9 bases and J 2 bases, with 14 bases left between them. Germline CDR1 and CDR2: SGHRS and YFSETQ. CDR3 sequence: CATATDVNTGELFF. The CDR3 DNA reads TGCGCCACAGCGACGGATGTAAACACCGGGGAGCTGTTTTTT.

In its sample, this clonotype was seen many times. The rearrangement uses TRBV9 and TRBJ2-7, with D unclear. V dropped 0 bases and J dropped 2 bases, with 9 bases sitting between them. Germline loops: CDR1 SGDLS, CDR2 YYNGEE. The CDR3 has 14 amino acids. CDR3 coding DNA: TGTGCCAGCAGCGTAGAATCCACCCCCTACGAGCAGTACTTC. Its protein is CASSVESTPYEQYF.

With regard to this clonotype: A much more abundant neighbour one base away suggests this may be a read error. The rearrangement joins TRBV18 to TRBJ2-1; D not certain. V lost 3 bases to trimming and J lost 0 bases, with 9 bases between them. The germline V gene encodes CDR1 KGHSH and CDR2 LQKENI. CDR3 length: 15 amino acids. The CDR3 region has the DNA TGTGCCAGCTCACCCTCTTGTTTCTCCTACAATGAGCAGTTCTTC. Amino acids: CASSPSCFSYNEQFF.

This clonotype was found many times. The chain recombines TRBV10-2 with TRBJ1-1; D may be TRBD1 (5 bases). CDR3 length: 13 residues. Germline V gives CDR1 WSHSY, CDR2 SAAADI. V lost 2 bases and J lost 6, with 10 bases in between. The CDR3 sequence is CASSEAGDAEAFF. CDR3 coding DNA: TGCGCCAGCAGTGAGGCGGGGGACGCTGAAGCTTTCTTT.

This clonotype was found a few times. This may be a read error, as it is one base from a much larger clone. The chain recombines TRBV7-2 with TRBJ1-1; D uncertain. Germline lookup yields CDR1 SGHTA and CDR2 FQGNSA. The V gene lost 2 bases and the J gene lost 5 bases, with 12 bases spanning the gap. The CDR3 totals 14 residues. CDR3 sequence reads: CASSLFDAETEAFF. The CDR3 DNA follows: TGTGCCAGCAGCTTATTCGACGCGGAGACTGAAGCTTTCTTT. The full variable domain, rest sourced from reference TRBV7-2 and TRBJ1-1, is GAGVSQSPSNKVTEKGKDVELRCDPISGHTALYWYRQSLGQGLEFLIYFQGNSAPDKSGLPSDRFSAERTGGSVSTLTIQRTQQEDSAVYLCASSLFDAETEAFFGQGTRLTVV.

The J gene is TRBJ1-4, the V gene TRBV5-1, with a weak D call TRBD1 (5 bases). Trimming took off 4 bases at V and 8 bases at J, with 18 bases between the two ends. This CDR3 is built from 15 residues. Germline assignment: CDR1 SGHRS and CDR2 YFSETQ. CDR3 loop: CASSGGDEEKEKLFF. The CDR3 region has the DNA TGCGCCAGCAGCGGGGGGGACGAAGAAAAGGAAAAACTGTTTTTT. Drawing the rest from reference TRBV5-1 and TRBJ1-4, the complete variable domain is KAGVTQTPRYLIKTRGQQVTLSCSPISGHRSVSWYQQTPGQGLQFLFEYFSETQRNKGNFPGRFSGRQFSNSRSEMNVSTLELGDSALYLCASSGGDEEKEKLFFGSGTQLSVL.

The rearrangement joins TRBV6-1 to TRBJ1-1; 8 positions match TRBD1. The CDR3 runs to 11 residues. Germline values: CDR1 MNHNS, CDR2 SASEGT. Trimming removed 9 bases from V and 6 bases from J; junction bases left unmatched: 3. DNA for the CDR3: TGTGCCAGTGACAGGGGCCCTGAAGCTTTCTTT. Translating gives CASDRGPEAFF.

This clonotype has ten or more counts. This chain links TRBV5-5 with TRBJ2-2; D might be TRBD2 (5 bases). This CDR3 is 16 amino acids long. Trimming cost V 1 base and J 3 bases, with 13 bases left between them. CDR1 and CDR2 (germline): SGHKS, YYEKEE (reference sequence). The CDR3 here is CASSLLRRSYTGELFF. The CDR3 DNA follows: TGTGCCAGCAGCTTGTTAAGGAGGTCTTACACCGGGGAGCTGTTTTTT.